This section outlines one T cell receptor (beta chain) sequence together with its context. Antigen specificity is unknown. The data derive from a study of response to subunit inactivated influenza vaccine. Whole-study results and caveats: The authors proposed limited new T cell recruitment per seasonal influenza vaccination.

This CDR3 has 15 residues. Germline loops: CDR1 SGHRS, CDR2 YFSETQ. The ends were cut back, 1 base at V and 3 bases at J, with 11 bases in the middle. TCRdb called the RT-PCR reads again in MiXCR, with one record for every CDR3 protein. The sample has about 520,000 distinct CDR3 sequences, 25% seen once; the top ten hold approximately 2%. The specimen comprised CD4+ T cells sorted from PBMCs, sampled 5 to 6 days after vaccination. The sequence was collected from a middle-aged man who received an inactivated influenza vaccine. This chain uses TRBV5-1 with TRBJ1-5, with D possibly matching TRBD1 (6 bases). CDR3 sequence: CASSLSGAPNQPQHF. The CDR3, as DNA: TGCGCCAGCAGCTTGTCAGGGGCCCCCAATCAGCCCCAGCATTTT. Filled out from reference TRBV5-1 and TRBJ1-5, the complete variable domain reads KAGVTQTPRYLIKTRGQQVTLSCSPISGHRSVSWYQQTPGQGLQFLFEYFSETQRNKGNFPGRFSGRQFSNSRSEMNVSTLELGDSALYLCASSLSGAPNQPQHFGDGTRLSIL.